The 8 T cell receptor beta chains in this list originate from one sample, sequenced in a study of regulatory T cells in long-lasting Graves disease. HTBI primers from iRepertoire and Arm-PCR of CDR3 regions yielded the TCR beta libraries. One entry per CDR3 protein results from TCRdb running MiXCR on the multiplex PCR reads. The data hold about 660,000 distinct CDR3 sequences, with around 32% observed a single time. Noted time point: persistent/refractory GD, antithyroid drugs over 5 years with positive TRAb. RNA from PBMCs was the source of the TCR library. The sample was peripheral blood mononuclear cells (PBMCs), taken when the disease was refractory, from a patient treated with antithyroid drugs. These receptors were taken from a female donor with Graves disease.

As for this clonotype: Its ends do not fully match the called genes, so a read error is possible. V and J are TRBV6-5 and TRBJ1-1, with no clear D. The germline V gene encodes CDR1 MNHEY and CDR2 SVGAGI. The CDR3 is 13 residues long. The CDR3 region is CVSSYTVNTEAFF. The CDR3 DNA reads TGTGTCAGCAGTTACACGGTGAACACTGAAGCTTTCTTT.

This clonotype turned up a few times. The gene calls are TRBV6-2 or TRBV6-3 and TRBJ2-2, with 7 bases identical to TRBD1. This CDR3 has 16 residues. After removal of 8 bases from V and 1 base from J, the junction contained 10 bases not matched to a gene. Germline V gives CDR1 MNHEY, CDR2 SVGEGT. As DNA, the CDR3 is TGTGCCAGCGTAAAAACAGGGGATCGGAACACCGGGGAGCTGTTTTTT. Its translation is CASVKTGDRNTGELFF.

This clonotype was seen ten or more times. The chain combines TRBV12-3 or TRBV12-4 with TRBJ2-1; 7 positions agree with TRBD2. CDR3 length: 15 residues. V lost 6 bases, J lost 7 bases, and 12 bases stayed unmatched. CDR3 DNA: TGTGCCAGCAGGACCTCCGGGACCGGGGGGAATGAGCAGTTCTTC. It specifies CASRTSGTGGNEQFF.

The gene calls are TRBV7-9 and TRBJ2-7, with TRBD2 matching over 11 bases. CDR3 size: 16 residues. Germline trimming cut 6 bases from V and 2 bases from J; bases unmatched to any gene: 9. Germline V lookup: CDR1 SEHNR, CDR2 FQNEAQ (reference sequence). CDR3 residues: CASSNLGLADPYEQYF. In DNA form, the CDR3 reads TGTGCCAGCAGTAACCTGGGACTAGCGGACCCCTACGAGCAGTACTTC.

The chain has TRBV10-2 and TRBJ2-1, with 8 positions matching TRBD1. CDR1 WSHSY and CDR2 SAAADI come from the germline V gene. V was pared by 7 bases and J by 3 bases, with 8 bases of the junction left unmatched. CDR3 length: 15 residues. CDR3 sequence: CASMQGAHDYNEQFF. DNA of the CDR3: TGCGCCAGCATGCAGGGGGCCCATGACTACAATGAGCAGTTCTTC.

This chain uses TRBV5-1 with TRBJ1-2; D is unclear. The CDR3 has 13 residues. Trimming shortened V by 0 bases and J by 4 bases, and 7 bases separated the two germline ends. Germline CDR1 is SGHRS and CDR2 is YFSETQ. Here the CDR3 DNA reads TGCGCCAGCAGCTTGGAGGCAATCTATGGCTACACCTTC. It codes for CASSLEAIYGYTF.

The rearrangement joins TRBV5-6 to TRBJ1-2; D is undetermined. Germline values: CDR1 SGHDT, CDR2 YYEEEE. The CDR3 extends over 16 amino acids. Trimming stripped 3 bases from V and 3 bases from J, with 18 bases between. The CDR3 nucleotides read TGTGCCAGCAGCTCCGGGCCCAACCGGGCGGACTATGGCTACACCTTC. This gives the protein CASSSGPNRADYGYTF.

This clonotype was seen only a few times. Here the CDR3 DNA reads TGTGCCAGCAGTGAAATACGACTAGCGGGAGTTAGTGAGCAGTACTTC. It yields the protein CASSEIRLAGVSEQYF. V usage is TRBV6-1 and J usage is TRBJ2-7, with 12 bases fitting TRBD2. Germline values: CDR1 MNHNS, CDR2 SASEGT. CDR3 length equals 16 residues. V lost 2 bases, J lost 7 bases, and 9 bases stayed unmatched.